This entry is about one T cell receptor beta chain. This clonotype was picked up many times. It has no known antigen specificity. Base qualities are not at hand, and no much larger clone is one base apart. These data belong to a study of low-dose radiotherapy and immunotherapy resistance in tumors (dated by TCRdb to between 2021 and 2024). Turning to the overall study: In Cohort 1, 0.5 Gy per fraction was delivered every 2 weeks, and a total PTV dose of 6.5 Gy was prescribed. Randomization of trial participants into treatment groups was not performed. Superscript III and a set of TRAV- and TRBV-specific primers were used to synthesize first-strand cDNA, so that both TCRalpha and TCRbeta chains were covered. Cyclophosphamide 200 mg/m2 was given intravenously every two weeks, one day before each radiation and immunotherapy administration. Cohort 2 received 1 Gy per fraction every two weeks, with a total of 13 Gy over 26 weeks. Nivolumab and ipilimumab were both given intravenously, with nivolumab at a 240 mg flat dose every two weeks and ipilimumab at 1 mg/kg every six weeks. Eight patients were included in the translational analysis: three from the first dose cohort and the first five from the second dose cohort. Starting on cycle 1 day 1, patients took 300 mg of aspirin by mouth once a day for four cycles.

The meaning of the sample's time point label: after trial treatment. What this sample's treatment or condition label stands for: LDRT plus nivolumab, ipilimumab, low-dose cyclophosphamide and aspirin (RACIN trial). Donors were enrolled in RACIN, a single-arm phase I dose-escalation trial combining nivolumab, ipilimumab, aspirin, low-dose cyclophosphamide and low-dose radiotherapy. Patients with advanced, TIL-negative solid tumors were considered eligible. Sequencing was carried out with an Illumina HiSeq 2500. TCRs were amplified with Phusion for around 20 PCR cycles using a constant-region primer together with the adapter attached to the V primers. The MessageAmp II aRNA Amplification Kit was used to amplify the isolated mRNA, with in vitro transcription run for under 20 hours at 37 degrees C. mRNA for TCR sequencing was isolated with the Dynabeads mRNA DIRECT Purification Kit. A second 25-cycle Phusion PCR added indexed Illumina adapters, and products were purified with AMPure XP beads. The paper's data handling went like this. Custom Perl scripts pooled TCR sequences encoding the same protein, removed out-of-frame sequences and computed each clonotype's abundance. TCR sequences supported by only a single read were excluded from analysis. Shannon entropy, Gini index, clonality, richness, and the frequency of TCRs shared between repertoires were included as repertoire metrics. The raw public data were reprocessed by TCRdb itself: fastp quality trimming at Q25, MiXCR clonotype calling, in-frame beta chains only. Duplicate CDR3 protein sequences are folded into a single record with the most common DNA and genes. The V and J calls here are based on TCRdb, not the publication. This sample comprises over 50,000 distinct CDR3 sequences, approximately 35% of them detected only once. Roughly 8.2% of the sample is taken by the ten largest.

The CDR3 goes from the cysteine to the phenylalanine over 15 residues. The sequence is cut down to CDR3 DNA, 45 bases in frame from base 1. CDR1 and CDR2 were assigned from the germline V gene as SQVTM and ANQGSEA. V lost 6 bases and J lost 1 base; the stretch between them is 17 bases long. Recombination connected TRBV29-1 to TRBJ2-3, with no confident D gene call. The source was PBMCs, collected after low-dose radiotherapy plus immunotherapy. The clonotype comes from a male donor with rectosigmoid adenocarcinoma. This receptor carries the CDR3 CSVSSAGFRTDTQYF. The nucleotide sequence is given as TGCAGCGTCTCCTCCGCCGGGTTTCGCACAGATACGCAGTATTTT.